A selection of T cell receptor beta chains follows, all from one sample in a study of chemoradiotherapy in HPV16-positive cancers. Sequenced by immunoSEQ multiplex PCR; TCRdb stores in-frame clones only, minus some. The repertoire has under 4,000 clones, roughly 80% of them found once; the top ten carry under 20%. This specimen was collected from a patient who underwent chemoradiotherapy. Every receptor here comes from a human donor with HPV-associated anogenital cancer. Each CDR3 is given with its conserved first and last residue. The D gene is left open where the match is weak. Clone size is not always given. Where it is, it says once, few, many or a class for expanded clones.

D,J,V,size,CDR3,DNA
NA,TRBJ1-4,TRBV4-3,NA,CASSQGAGDENPWKLFF,TGCGCCAGCAGCCAAGGGGCAGGGGATGAAAACCCCTGGAAACTGTTTTTT
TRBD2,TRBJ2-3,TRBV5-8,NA,CASSWLAGGIADTQYF,TGTGCCAGCAGCTGGCTAGCGGGGGGGATAGCAGATACGCAGTATTTT
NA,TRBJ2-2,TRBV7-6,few,CASSLGVGITGELFF,TGTGCCAGCAGCTTAGGGGTAGGGATCACCGGGGAGCTGTTTTTT
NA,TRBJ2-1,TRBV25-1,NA,CASSEFGDGNEQFF,TGTGCCAGCAGTGAATTTGGGGATGGCAATGAGCAGTTCTTC
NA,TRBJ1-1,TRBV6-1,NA,CASTASGFRGTEAFF,TGTGCCAGCACCGCCTCAGGGTTTCGAGGCACTGAAGCTTTCTTT
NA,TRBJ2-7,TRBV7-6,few,CASSSGPNYEQYF,TGTGCCAGCAGTTCCGGGCCCAACTACGAGCAGTACTTC
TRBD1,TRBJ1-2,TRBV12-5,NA,CASGLVLGPGGAHGYTF,TGTGCTAGTGGTTTGGTACTAGGGCCAGGGGGCGCCCATGGCTACACCTTC
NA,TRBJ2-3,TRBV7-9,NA,CASSFTLDLADTQYF,TGTGCCAGCAGCTTCACACTAGATCTTGCAGATACGCAGTATTTT
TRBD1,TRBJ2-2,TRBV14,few,CASSRPGQRSWELFF,TGTGCCAGCAGTCGGCCGGGACAGAGGTCGTGGGAGCTGTTTTTT
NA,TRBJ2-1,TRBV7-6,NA,CASSFRPLQEYNEQFF,TGTGCCAGCAGCTTTCGCCCTCTTCAGGAATACAATGAGCAGTTCTTC
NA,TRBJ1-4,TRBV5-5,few,CASTLGGGGGEKLFF,TGTGCCAGCACCCTTGGGGGGGGAGGAGGTGAAAAACTGTTTTTT
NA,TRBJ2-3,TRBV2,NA,CATRDSYQRDTQYF,TGTGCCACTAGGGACTCGTACCAGAGGGATACGCAGTATTTT
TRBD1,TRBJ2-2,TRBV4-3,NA,CASSQQGAIFDGELFF,TGCGCCAGCAGCCAACAGGGGGCGATTTTTGACGGGGAGCTGTTTTTT
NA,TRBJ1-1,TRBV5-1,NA,CASSYWSRWNRTEAFF,TGCGCCAGCAGTTACTGGAGTAGGTGGAATCGCACTGAAGCTTTCTTT
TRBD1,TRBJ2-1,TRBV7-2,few,CASTQGTGGNEQFF,TGTGCCAGCACCCAAGGGACAGGCGGCAATGAGCAGTTCTTC
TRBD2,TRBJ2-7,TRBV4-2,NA,CASSQDRRSGASSYEQYF,TGTGCCAGCAGCCAAGATCGGAGGAGCGGGGCGAGCTCCTACGAGCAGTACTTC
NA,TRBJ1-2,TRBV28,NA,CAIQGLGGYTF,TGTGCCATTCAGGGTTTGGGTGGCTACACCTTC
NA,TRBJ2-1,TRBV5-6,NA,CASSLESGRIYNEQFF,TGTGCCAGCAGCTTGGAGTCAGGGAGAATCTACAATGAGCAGTTCTTC
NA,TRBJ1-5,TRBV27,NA,CASSFQGQPQHF,TGTGCCAGCAGTTTTCAAGGTCAGCCCCAGCATTTT
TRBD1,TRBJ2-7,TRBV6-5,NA,CASSRPGTGPYEQYF,TGTGCCAGCAGCCGCCCTGGGACAGGACCCTACGAGCAGTACTTC
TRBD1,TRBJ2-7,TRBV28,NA,CASSFKAEAGTGAADEQYF,TGTGCCAGCAGTTTTAAGGCGGAGGCCGGGACAGGGGCCGCCGACGAGCAGTACTTC
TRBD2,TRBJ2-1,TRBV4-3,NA,CASSLDGGAYNEQFF,TGCGCCAGCAGCCTTGACGGGGGGGCCTACAATGAGCAGTTCTTC
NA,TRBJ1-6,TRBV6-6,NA,CASSRQAPGSSSLHF,TGTGCCAGCAGTCGCCAGGCCCCAGGGTCGAGTTCCCTCCACTTT
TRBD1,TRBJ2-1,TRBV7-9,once,CASSLSQGAHNEQFF,TGTGCCAGCAGCTTAAGTCAGGGGGCCCACAATGAGCAGTTCTTC
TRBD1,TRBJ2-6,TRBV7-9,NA,CASSSAGTGNPGANVLTF,TGTGCCAGCAGCTCGGCCGGGACAGGGAACCCTGGGGCCAACGTCCTGACTTTC
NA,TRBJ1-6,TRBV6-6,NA,CASSRQNSNSPLHF,TGTGCCAGCTCTCGACAGAACTCTAATTCACCCCTCCACTTT
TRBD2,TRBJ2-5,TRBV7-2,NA,CASSLNGRGGQETQYF,TGTGCCAGCAGCTTAAATGGGCGGGGGGGACAAGAGACCCAGTACTTC
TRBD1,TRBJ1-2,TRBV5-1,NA,CASSTPGQGTGYTF,TGCGCCAGCAGCACCCCGGGACAGGGGACCGGCTACACCTTC
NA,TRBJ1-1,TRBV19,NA,CASSSAPGPSNTEAFF,TGTGCCAGTAGTTCCGCACCCGGACCCTCGAACACTGAAGCTTTCTTT
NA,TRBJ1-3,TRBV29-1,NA,CSVDDGGNTIYF,TGCAGCGTTGATGACGGTGGAAACACCATATATTTT
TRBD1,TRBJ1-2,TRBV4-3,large,CASSQELQGVYGYTF,TGCGCCAGCAGCCAAGAGCTACAGGGGGTCTATGGCTACACCTTC
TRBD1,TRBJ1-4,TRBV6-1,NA,CASRVRQGINEKLFF,TGTGCCAGCAGAGTACGACAGGGGATCAATGAAAAACTGTTTTTT
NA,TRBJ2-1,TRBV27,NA,CASSLGGNYNEQFF,TGTGCCAGCAGTTTAGGGGGAAACTACAATGAGCAGTTCTTC
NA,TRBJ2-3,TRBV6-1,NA,CASSGVYQRLRHTQYF,TGTGCCAGCAGTGGGGTTTACCAGCGATTAAGGCATACGCAGTATTTT
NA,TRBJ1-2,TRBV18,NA,CASALGLADGYTF,TGTGCCAGCGCACTTGGGTTAGCGGATGGCTACACCTTC
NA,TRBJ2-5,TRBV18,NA,CASSPGETQYF,TGTGCCAGCTCACCGGGAGAGACCCAGTACTTC
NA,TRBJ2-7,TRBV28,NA,CASSLQVYEQYF,TGTGCCAGCAGTTTACAGGTCTACGAGCAGTACTTC
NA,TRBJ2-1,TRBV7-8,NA,CASSLEGRGVGLQFF,TGTGCCAGCAGCTTAGAGGGCAGGGGCGTCGGTTTGCAGTTCTTC
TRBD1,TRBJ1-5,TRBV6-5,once,CASSYSMQGAQPQHF,TGTGCCAGCAGTTACTCTATGCAGGGGGCTCAGCCCCAGCATTTT
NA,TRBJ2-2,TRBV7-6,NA,CASSLVDGELFF,TGTGCCAGCAGCTTAGTTGACGGGGAGCTGTTTTTT
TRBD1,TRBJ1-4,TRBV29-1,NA,CSARTGGNEKLFF,TGCAGCGCAAGGACAGGCGGCAATGAAAAACTGTTTTTT
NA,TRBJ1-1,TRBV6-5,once,CASRSPAEAFF,TGTGCCAGCAGATCCCCAGCAGAAGCTTTCTTT
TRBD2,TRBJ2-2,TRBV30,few,CAWGRLASGELFF,TGTGCCTGGGGAAGACTAGCCTCCGGGGAGCTGTTTTTT
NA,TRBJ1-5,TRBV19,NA,CAASRVPGQKSSPNQPQHF,TGTGCCGCAAGCCGAGTACCGGGACAAAAGTCCTCCCCCAATCAGCCCCAGCATTTT
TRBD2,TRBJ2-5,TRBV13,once,CASSQTSGGARETQYF,TGTGCCAGCAGCCAGACTAGCGGGGGGGCCAGGGAGACCCAGTACTTC
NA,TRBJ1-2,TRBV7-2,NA,CASSPDSNYGYTF,TGTGCCAGCAGCCCGGACAGCAACTATGGCTACACCTTC
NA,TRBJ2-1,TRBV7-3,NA,CASSLRPGRANNEQFF,TGTGCCAGCAGCCTTAGGCCCGGGAGAGCGAACAATGAGCAGTTCTTC
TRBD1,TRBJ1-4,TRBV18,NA,CASSPGTANEKLFF,TGTGCCAGCTCACCCGGGACAGCTAATGAAAAACTGTTTTTT
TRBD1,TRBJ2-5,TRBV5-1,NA,CASSAGQVWGETQYF,TGCGCCAGCAGCGCCGGACAGGTCTGGGGAGAGACCCAGTACTTC
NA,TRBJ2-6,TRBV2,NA,CASRKGSGANVLTF,TGTGCCAGCAGGAAAGGGTCTGGGGCCAACGTCCTGACTTTC
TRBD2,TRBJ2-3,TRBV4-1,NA,CASSQTGLVADTQYF,TGCGCCAGCAGCCAAACGGGACTAGTCGCAGATACGCAGTATTTT
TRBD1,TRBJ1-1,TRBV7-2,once,CASSGKRRQGSWVAEAFF,TGTGCCAGCAGCGGGAAGAGGCGACAGGGGAGTTGGGTGGCTGAAGCTTTCTTT
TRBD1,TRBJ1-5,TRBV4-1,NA,CASSQEWGEGRGSNQPQHF,TGCGCCAGCAGCCAAGAATGGGGAGAGGGCAGGGGGAGCAATCAGCCCCAGCATTTT
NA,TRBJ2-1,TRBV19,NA,CASTPSLTGGAYNEQFF,TGTGCCAGTACCCCATCTCTCACAGGGGGGGCCTACAATGAGCAGTTCTTC
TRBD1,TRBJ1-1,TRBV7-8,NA,CASSPSYLDRADEAFF,TGTGCCAGCAGCCCCTCCTACCTAGACAGGGCGGATGAAGCTTTCTTT
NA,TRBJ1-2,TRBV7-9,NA,CASSLRVDYGYTF,TGTGCCAGCAGCTTGCGGGTCGACTATGGCTACACCTTC
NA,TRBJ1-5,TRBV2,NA,CASSAGGPQHF,TGTGCCAGCAGTGCGGGGGGGCCCCAGCATTTT